Below, 17 T cell receptor beta chains from the same sample are listed, as sequenced in a study of response to subunit inactivated influenza vaccine. TCRdb re-called the RT-PCR reads with MiXCR, one entry per CDR3 protein. The sample has fewer than 750,000 distinct CDR3 sequences; less than 15% are singletons. The specimen comprised PBMCs from blood, sampled 12 days after vaccination. The receptor source for this set is a man over 45 who received an inactivated influenza vaccine.

The gene calls are TRBV3-1 and TRBJ2-6; D uncertain. The germline gives CDR1 LGHDT, CDR2 YNNKEL (reference sequence). CDR3 size: 12 residues. V gave up 9 bases and J gave up 10 bases, with 13 bases separating them. CDR3: CASGLQENVLTF. The CDR3 bases are TGTGCCAGTGGCCTGCAGGAAAACGTCCTGACTTTC.

This chain uses TRBV28 with TRBJ2-7, with 10 bases fitting TRBD1. Trimming at V came to 7 bases and at J to 3 bases, leaving 9 bases not matched to a gene. There are 15 residues in the CDR3. Germline V lookup: CDR1 MDHEN, CDR2 SYDVKM. The CDR3 reads CASIYGQGVRYEQYF. CDR3 bases: TGTGCCAGCATTTATGGACAGGGGGTTCGCTACGAGCAGTACTTC.

This clonotype was seen a handful of times. J is TRBJ2-7 and V is TRBV12-3 or TRBV12-4; tentatively, D is TRBD1 (7 bases). This CDR3 is built from 14 residues. V lost 6 bases, J lost 3 bases, and 15 bases lay in between. CDR3 residues: CASRRGTVGYEQYF. CDR3 bases: TGTGCCAGCAGGCGCGGGACAGTGGGCTACGAGCAGTACTTC.

This chain connects TRBV20-1 to TRBJ2-1; 8 bases are a match to TRBD2. The CDR3 consists of 17 residues. V lost 2 bases, J lost 3 bases, and 12 bases stayed unmatched. Germline V lookup: CDR1 DFQATT, CDR2 SNEGSKA (reference sequence). The CDR3 sequence is CSARSTRLAGFYNEQFF. CDR3 bases: TGCAGTGCTAGAAGTACACGGCTAGCGGGTTTCTACAATGAGCAGTTCTTC.

This chain links TRBV18 with TRBJ2-2, with TRBD1 as a possible D gene (7 bases). This CDR3 is built from 15 residues. Germline CDR1 and CDR2: KGHSH and LQKENI. V was pared by 6 bases and J by 0 bases, with 11 bases between. CDR3 protein: CASSAGQSNTGELFF. CDR3 bases: TGTGCCAGCTCGGCGGGACAGTCGAACACCGGGGAGCTGTTTTTT.

A few counts support this clonotype. The gene calls are TRBV3-1 and TRBJ2-7; perhaps TRBD1 as D (5 bases). Trimming took off 1 base at V and 7 bases at J, with 8 bases between the two ends. Germline CDR1 is LGHDT and CDR2 is YNNKEL (reference sequence). The length of the CDR3 is 12 residues. The CDR3 protein is CASSQVRQEQYF. As DNA, the CDR3 is TGTGCCAGCAGCCAAGTGCGACAGGAGCAGTACTTC.

This clonotype was counted many times. The chain joins TRBV6-2 or TRBV6-3 to TRBJ2-2; 10 bases fit TRBD2. Looked up from germline, CDR1 is MNHEY and CDR2 is SVGEGT. Trimming took 0 bases from V and 5 from J; bases not matched to a gene: 3. The CDR3 totals 16 residues. The CDR3 DNA reads TGTGCCAGCAGTTACTCGTCGACTAGCGGGACCGGGGAGCTGTTTTTT. As protein: CASSYSSTSGTGELFF.

The genes are TRBV20-1 and TRBJ2-5, with 8 bases identical to TRBD2. This CDR3 spans 16 amino acids. Trimming took 3 bases from V and 2 from J; bases not matched to a gene: 11. CDR1 is DFQATT and CDR2 is SNEGSKA in the germline V gene (reference sequence). The CDR3 DNA reads as TGCAGTGCTAGTAGCCCGGGAGGGATAACACAAGAGACCCAGTACTTC. Residues: CSASSPGGITQETQYF.

This clonotype is a singleton in its sample. The V gene is TRBV28, the J gene TRBJ2-1; D is ambiguous. V lost 7 bases and J 5 bases, leaving 18 bases between the germline ends. The germline CDR1 and CDR2 sequences are MDHEN and SYDVKM. The CDR3 loop spans 15 amino acids. CDR3 DNA: TGTGCCAGCACGATGCCGCTTGGGTCCCACAATGAGCAGTTCTTC. It codes for CASTMPLGSHNEQFF.

The chain couples TRBV6-2 or TRBV6-3 to TRBJ2-1; 9 bases map to TRBD2. J was trimmed by 10 bases and V by 4 bases; bases with no gene match: 11. From germline, CDR1 is MNHEY and CDR2 SVGEGT. This CDR3 region has 15 residues. This chain's CDR3 is CASSWASGVLGEQFF. The DNA of the CDR3 is TGTGCCAGCAGTTGGGCTAGCGGGGTTTTAGGAGAGCAGTTCTTC.

This clonotype was observed a few times. The CDR3 DNA sequence: TGCAGTGCTAGGCTGGGAAATCAGCCCCAGCATTTT. This codes for CSARLGNQPQHF. This sequence joins TRBV20-1 and TRBJ1-5; D unclear. CDR1 and CDR2 (germline): DFQATT, SNEGSKA (reference sequence). The CDR3 contains 12 residues. V was clipped by 3 bases and J by 4 bases, with 7 bases between them.

Worth noting for this clonotype: A much more abundant neighbour one base away suggests this may be a read error. The chain combines TRBV20-1 with TRBJ1-1; 10 bases align to TRBD1. J was trimmed by 4 bases and V by 8 bases; bases with no gene match: 10. The germline CDR1 and CDR2 sequences are DFQATT and SNEGSKA (reference sequence). This CDR3 spans 14 amino acids. The CDR3 DNA reads as TGCAGTTGGAGGGGACAGGGGCTTGGCACTGAAGCTTTCTTT. It specifies CSWRGQGLGTEAFF.

The V and J genes are TRBV12-3 or TRBV12-4 and TRBJ2-4, with a possible D match to TRBD2 (7 bases). This CDR3 comprises 18 residues. V was clipped by 5 bases and J by 0 bases, with 20 bases between them. The CDR3 coding sequence is TGTGCCAGCAGTCCATTCGCGGGGGCCTTCCTAGCCAAAAACATTCAGTACTTC. It is translated as CASSPFAGAFLAKNIQYF.

This clonotype was counted between two and nine times. The V call is TRBV28, the J call TRBJ1-2; TRBD1 aligns across 10 bases. V dropped 5 bases and J dropped 7; count of bases not matched to a gene: 10. This CDR3 comprises 15 residues. The germline CDR1 and CDR2 sequences are MDHEN and SYDVKM. CDR3 residues: CASSQTGQGRGGYTF. The CDR3 coding sequence is TGTGCCAGCAGTCAGACGGGACAGGGGCGCGGTGGCTACACCTTC.

The table lists this clonotype with a few counts. The chain recombines TRBV20-1 with TRBJ2-4; TRBD2 matches 7 bases. Germline lookup yields CDR1 DFQATT and CDR2 SNEGSKA (reference sequence). V was clipped by 0 bases and J by 6 bases; unmatched bases: 8. The CDR3 runs to 15 residues. CDR3 DNA: TGCAGTGCTAGAGACGCGGGGGTCAGGAGAAACATTCAGTACTTC. This codes for CSARDAGVRRNIQYF.

This clonotype came up a few times. CDR3 sequence: CASSLGGEGSAQYF. CDR3 nucleotide sequence: TGCGCCAGCAGCTTGGGGGGGGAAGGCTCGGCGCAGTATTTT. The chain combines TRBV5-1 with TRBJ2-3; D possibly corresponds to TRBD2 (6 bases). Trimming stripped 0 bases from V and 10 bases from J, with 15 bases between. Germline lookup yields CDR1 SGHRS and CDR2 YFSETQ. This CDR3 spans 14 amino acids.

V usage is TRBV7-8 and J usage is TRBJ2-1, with 13 nucleotides matching TRBD2. The CDR3 extends over 15 amino acids. Germline V lookup: CDR1 SGHVS, CDR2 FQNEAQ. V lost 2 bases, J lost 10 bases, and 5 bases stayed unmatched. As DNA, the CDR3 is TGTGCCAGCAGCTTAAGGACTAGCGGGAGCAAAGAGCAGTTCTTC. Translation gives CASSLRTSGSKEQFF.